These 24 T cell receptor beta chains were sequenced from one sample in a study of control samples from healthy donors and cancer patients. The table came from immunoSEQ multiplex PCR; TCRdb's copy has only in-frame clones and leaves some out. Of around 250,000 clones in the sample, approximately 80% were seen once. Input material: PBMCs. The receptors were sampled from a woman in her sixties or seventies with lung cancer.

This rearrangement joins TRBV19 to TRBJ1-1; 7 nucleotides line up with TRBD1. CDR1 and CDR2 from the germline V gene are LNHDA and SQIVND (reference sequence). V gave up 2 bases and J gave up 5 bases; unmatched junction bases: 11. The length of the CDR3 is 16 residues. CDR3 sequence (DNA): TGTGCCAGTAGTATACGAGTCGGCACAGGGGTGACTGAAGCTTTCTTT. The encoded protein is CASSIRVGTGVTEAFF. Full variable domain (outside the CDR3, taken from reference TRBV19 and TRBJ1-1): DGGITQSPKYLFRKEGQNVTLSCEQNLNHDAMYWYRQDPGQGLRLIYYSQIVNDFQKGDIAEGYSVSREKKESFPLTVTSAQKNPTAFYLCASSIRVGTGVTEAFFGQGTRLTVV.

This chain uses TRBV5-6 with TRBJ2-6; no clear D gene. The CDR3 consists of 15 residues. Per germline, CDR1 SGHDT and CDR2 YYEEEE. Trimming removed 2 bases at V and 1 base at J, with 7 bases between. CDR3 sequence (DNA): TGTGCCAGCAGCTTCGTAGGGTCTGGGGCCAACGTCCTGACTTTC. This codes for CASSFVGSGANVLTF.

The V and J genes are TRBV7-6 and TRBJ2-3; the D gene is possibly TRBD2 (6 bases). There are 16 residues in the CDR3. The V end was cut by 5 bases, the J end by 0 bases, with 15 bases between. Germline lookup yields CDR1 SGHVS and CDR2 FNYEAQ. CDR3 nucleotide sequence: TGTGCCAGCAGCCCCGGACTATTCACTAGCACAGATACGCAGTATTTT. Protein: CASSPGLFTSTDTQYF.

This chain uses TRBV29-1 with TRBJ1-1; D gene ambiguous. V lost 7 bases to trimming and J lost 8 bases, with 14 bases between them. The CDR3 consists of 11 residues. Germline V gene sequence: CDR1 SQVTM, CDR2 ANQGSEA. For the CDR3, the DNA is TGCAGCGGAGGACCTATTGAGGAAGCTTTCTTT. Amino acids: CSGGPIEEAFF. Together with reference TRBV29-1 and TRBJ1-1, the CDR3 gives the full variable domain: SAVISQKPSRDICQRGTSLTIQCQVDSQVTMMFWYRQQPGQSLTLIATANQGSEATYESGFVIDKFPISRPNLTFSTLTVSNMSPEDSSIYLCSGGPIEEAFFGQGTRLTVV.

The J gene is TRBJ1-1, the V gene TRBV18; 7 nucleotides agree with TRBD1. Trimming at V came to 2 bases and at J to 6 bases, leaving 9 bases not matched to a gene. The CDR3 is 15 residues long. CDR1 is KGHSH and CDR2 is LQKENI in the germline V gene. The CDR3 DNA follows: TGTGCCAGCTCACCATCCAGGGGGGGCCTGGCTGAAGCTTTCTTT. Protein product: CASSPSRGGLAEAFF.

The J gene is TRBJ2-6, the V gene TRBV28, with a tentative D call TRBD1 (6 bases). The V and J ends lost 6 bases and 4 bases respectively, with 16 bases between them. Germline CDR1 and CDR2: MDHEN and SYDVKM. This CDR3 is built from 16 residues. CDR3 nucleotide sequence: TGTGCCAGCAGGGACAGCGTTACGGGAGGGGCCAACGTCCTGACTTTC. This encodes CASRDSVTGGANVLTF.

This chain joins TRBV5-1 and TRBJ2-2; the D is unclear. CDR3 length: 14 residues. Trimming took 0 bases from V and 1 from J, leaving 4 bases between them. Looked up from germline, CDR1 is SGHRS and CDR2 is YFSETQ. The CDR3 loop is CASSLAGNTGELFF. The DNA for the CDR3 is TGCGCCAGCAGCTTGGCCGGGAACACCGGGGAGCTGTTTTTT. Together with reference TRBV5-1 and TRBJ2-2, the CDR3 gives the full variable domain: KAGVTQTPRYLIKTRGQQVTLSCSPISGHRSVSWYQQTPGQGLQFLFEYFSETQRNKGNFPGRFSGRQFSNSRSEMNVSTLELGDSALYLCASSLAGNTGELFFGEGSRLTVL.

The V and J genes are TRBV30 and TRBJ1-6, with 9 bases identical to TRBD1. Germline values: CDR1 GTSNPN, CDR2 SVGIG (reference sequence). The CDR3 has 17 residues. V trimming: 3 bases; J trimming: 5 bases; junction bases outside the gene matches: 11. CDR3 region: CAWSLLGDRANNSPLHF. In DNA form, the CDR3 reads TGTGCCTGGAGCCTCTTGGGGGACAGGGCCAATAATTCACCCCTCCACTTT.

As for this clone: This sample also contains other DNA sequences that code for the same CDR3. This CDR3 reads CASTIATGTVQPQHF. For the CDR3, the DNA is TGTGCCAGCACTATTGCGACAGGGACCGTTCAGCCCCAGCATTTT. The chain links TRBV6-6 to TRBJ1-5, with 7 bases aligning to TRBD1. Unmatched junction bases numbered 12, after V lost 7 bases and J lost 6 bases. The CDR3 has 15 amino acids. The V gene's germline CDR1 is MNHNY and CDR2 SVGAGI (reference sequence).

The rearrangement links TRBV19 to TRBJ2-1; 7 nucleotides line up with TRBD2. The junction had 13 bases not matched to a gene; V was cut back by 7 bases and J by 10 bases. This CDR3 region has 14 residues. Per the germline V gene, CDR1 is LNHDA and CDR2 is SQIVND (reference sequence). The CDR3 loop is CASNQAGKVREQFF. CDR3 sequence (DNA): TGTGCCAGTAACCAAGCGGGAAAGGTGAGAGAGCAGTTCTTC.

The chain uses TRBV11-2 and TRBJ2-7; D is perhaps TRBD2 (5 bases). Trimming pared 8 bases from V and 2 bases from J, leaving 10 bases between. Per the germline V gene, CDR1 is SGHAT and CDR2 is FQNNGV. The CDR3 runs 12 residues. DNA of the CDR3: TGTGCCAGCGCGGGTGGGGCCTACGAGCAGTACTTC. This encodes CASAGGAYEQYF.

The rearrangement joins TRBV6-5 to TRBJ2-1; 12 bases are a match to TRBD2. This CDR3 spans 16 amino acids. Germline CDR1 MNHEY, CDR2 SVGAGI. V dropped 0 bases and J dropped 5; count of bases not matched to a gene: 2. The DNA for the CDR3 is TGTGCCAGCAGTTACTCACTAGCGGGGGGAAACAATGAGCAGTTCTTC. Its translation: CASSYSLAGGNNEQFF.

The chain links TRBV20-1 to TRBJ2-7, with D possibly being TRBD1 or TRBD2 (5 bases each). Per germline, CDR1 DFQATT and CDR2 SNEGSKA (reference sequence). This CDR3 is built from 14 residues. V was cut by 3 bases and J by 6 bases, with 18 bases left in between. CDR3 sequence: CSASRPGPPPEQYF. The CDR3 DNA follows: TGCAGTGCTAGTCGGCCGGGACCCCCCCCCGAGCAGTACTTC.

This sequence joins TRBV11-2 and TRBJ2-3; no clear D. V was trimmed by 4 bases and J by 0 bases, leaving 2 bases between them. The CDR3 consists of 12 residues. Germline values: CDR1 SGHAT, CDR2 FQNNGV. Here the CDR3 reads CASSSSTDTQYF. CDR3 nucleotide sequence: TGTGCCAGCAGCTCTAGCACAGATACGCAGTATTTT.

The chain combines TRBV6-6 with TRBJ1-6, with D possibly matching TRBD1 (5 bases). The germline CDR1 and CDR2 sequences are MNHNY and SVGAGI (reference sequence). There are 15 residues in the CDR3. V lost 0 bases and J 5 bases, leaving 8 bases between the germline ends. The CDR3 coding sequence is TGTGCCAGCAGTTACTCGAAGGGGAATAATTCACCCCTCCACTTT. It specifies CASSYSKGNNSPLHF.

Only one count was recorded for this clone. The chain carries TRBV6-5 and TRBJ1-2; D is possibly TRBD1 (5 bases). Deletions cut 5 bases from V and 2 bases from J, with 12 bases between. From germline, CDR1 is MNHEY and CDR2 SVGAGI. There are 14 residues in the CDR3. The CDR3: CASSTRTKNYGYTF. In nucleotides, the CDR3 is TGTGCCAGCAGTACCCGGACAAAAAACTATGGCTACACCTTC.

This chain connects TRBV2 to TRBJ1-1; no clear D gene. Germline-derived CDR1 and CDR2 are SNHLY and FYNNEI. V lost 2 bases to trimming and J lost 6 bases, with 13 bases between them. The CDR3 extends over 14 amino acids. Written as DNA, the CDR3 is TGTGCCAGCAGTGAATCCAGAAGTGGGGCTGAAGCTTTCTTT. Translated: CASSESRSGAEAFF.

This chain links TRBV21-1 with TRBJ1-4. TRBV21-1 is a listed pseudogene. The length of the CDR3 is 19 residues. CDR3 residues: CASSKFTRRRAGRELKLFF. The CDR3 nucleotides read TGTGCCAGCAGCAAATTCACGCGGCGCAGGGCCGGTAGGGAGCTTAAACTGTTTTTT.

This clone was counted a few times. J is TRBJ2-2 and V is TRBV19; possibly TRBD2 for D (6 bases). Germline V CDR1 and CDR2: LNHDA, SQIVND (reference sequence). V gave up 6 bases and J gave up 5 bases, with 16 bases separating them. This CDR3 spans 15 amino acids. The CDR3 bases are TGTGCCAGTAGGCCGGGCCTTGGGGGGACCGGGGAGCTGTTTTTT. It is translated as CASRPGLGGTGELFF.

The V gene is TRBV2, the J gene TRBJ1-3; D gene uncertain. The CDR3 loop spans 12 amino acids. Germline lookup yields CDR1 SNHLY and CDR2 FYNNEI. Trimming left V 7 bases short and J 8 bases short, with 12 bases between. CDR3 DNA sequence: TGTGCCAGCACCATCGGGAGGGACACCATATATTTT. The encoded protein is CASTIGRDTIYF.

This chain connects TRBV19 to TRBJ1-5, with 10 bases that match TRBD1. The J segment lost 6 bases and the V segment lost 6 bases, leaving 8 bases of the junction unmatched. CDR3 length equals 15 residues. CDR1 is LNHDA and CDR2 is SQIVND in the germline V gene (reference sequence). The CDR3 reads CASRTTGGGGQPQHF. The CDR3 DNA reads as TGTGCCAGTAGGACGACAGGGGGCGGGGGTCAGCCCCAGCATTTT.

V and J are TRBV7-9 and TRBJ2-5; D is ambiguous. CDR1 and CDR2 from the germline V gene are SEHNR and FQNEAQ (reference sequence). The CDR3 covers 14 residues. Trimming removed 1 base at V and 4 bases at J, with 10 bases between. The CDR3 is CASSLGAAGETQYF. CDR3 bases: TGTGCCAGCAGCTTAGGGGCTGCTGGAGAGACCCAGTACTTC.

The chain carries TRBV9 and TRBJ2-1; D might be TRBD1 (5 bases). Trimming shortened V by 0 bases and J by 5 bases, and 6 bases separated the two germline ends. Germline lookup yields CDR1 SGDLS and CDR2 YYNGEE. This CDR3 comprises 13 residues. The CDR3 is CASSVEGHNEQFF. DNA of the CDR3: TGTGCCAGCAGCGTAGAGGGGCACAATGAGCAGTTCTTC.

This clone came up many times. The V and J genes are TRBV5-1 and TRBJ2-7; D perhaps matches TRBD2 (5 bases). The CDR3 runs to 14 residues. The V gene's germline CDR1 is SGHRS and CDR2 YFSETQ. Deletions cut 3 bases from V and 2 bases from J, with 12 bases between. The CDR3 loop reads CASSSQYGTYEQYF. The CDR3 coding sequence is TGCGCCAGCAGCTCCCAATACGGGACCTACGAGCAGTACTTC.